This T cell receptor (beta chain) comes out of a study of brain T cells in children with intractable seizures. Whole-study findings and limits: Only CDR3 sequence similarity suggested viral specificity, without known HCMV serostatus.

Germline CDR1 and CDR2: KGHSH and LQKENI. Trimming removed 3 bases from V and 4 bases from J; junction bases left unmatched: 15. The CDR3 consists of 18 residues. Sequencing was limited to surgery cases with top T cell transcript signatures in brain tissue. Pre-surgery treatment included at least one anti-epileptic drug. Generated by immunoSEQ multiplex PCR, the TCRdb table keeps only in-frame clones and is missing some. Of fewer than 150,000 clones detected, under 95% appear once; the ten largest clones hold more than 3%. A word on this clone: Its antigen is unknown.

The V and J genes are TRBV18 and TRBJ2-3, with 8 bases fitting TRBD2. The sequence was obtained from a boy under three years old with hemimegalencephaly and intractable seizures. Sequencing was performed on peripheral blood, taken at surgery. In DNA form, the CDR3 reads TGTGCCAGCTCACCCCTTTCTACCGGAGGAGCGGGAGCAGATACGCAGTATTTT. This gives the protein CASSPLSTGGAGADTQYF.